The clone carrying this T cell receptor (beta chain) was detected many times. The antigen is not known. Sample-barcoded 5' priming and a J-beta primer mix drove a second PCR of about 6 to 12 cycles. Each cDNA molecule carried a tag from a template-switch adaptor that contained 12 random nucleotides. Via MiXCR, TCRdb re-called the 5' RACE reads, giving one row per CDR3 protein. The sample comprises roughly 1,700,000 distinct CDR3 sequences, approximately 30% of which are singletons, and roughly 8% rests with the top ten. With 3 bases removed from V and 8 bases from J, the gap between germline ends came to 11 bases. Germline CDR1 is SGHTA and CDR2 is FQGNSA. The CDR3 extends over 13 amino acids. The data belong to a study of blood T cells in healthy people across ages. Donor samples were obtained from healthy Caucasian individuals from Russia, aged 6 to 90. Broader study findings: In long-lived donors, naive CD4+ cell counts and diversity exceeded those of aged donors. Reliance upon unsorted PBMCs precluded definitive naive versus antigen-experienced comparison.

The rearrangement uses TRBV7-2 and TRBJ2-1; no definite D call. The sample taken for sequencing was blood. The source is a woman aged 30 to 39 in good health. The CDR3 nucleotides read TGTGCCAGCAGCTTGACTGGACCTCATGAGCAGTTCTTC. It codes for CASSLTGPHEQFF.